Listed here are 31 T cell receptor beta chains from one sample, sequenced in a study of cytomegalovirus exposure and HLA in healthy donors. The PCR contained 60 Vbeta and 13 Jbeta primers. Libraries were prepared by immunoSEQ multiplex PCR; TCRdb keeps only in-frame clonotypes and omits some of them. The sample table sets out some 84,000 clones. Sequenced sample: PBMCs. The source of these receptors is a man aged 50 or older in good health and CMV-seronegative.

V usage is TRBV28 and J usage is TRBJ2-7; 7 nucleotides line up with TRBD1. Looked up from germline, CDR1 is MDHEN and CDR2 is SYDVKM. With 8 bases clipped from V and 2 bases from J, the junction kept 3 bases outside the gene matches. The CDR3 spans 12 residues. CDR3 residues: CASEGTAYEQYF. The CDR3 coding sequence is TGTGCCAGCGAAGGGACAGCCTACGAGCAGTACTTC.

The V and J genes are TRBV28 and TRBJ1-5; TRBD1 is a possible D gene (5 bases). Germline V lookup: CDR1 MDHEN, CDR2 SYDVKM. The CDR3 loop spans 15 amino acids. V lost 5 bases, J lost 4 bases, and 15 bases lay in between. For the CDR3, the DNA is TGTGCCAGCAGTGCGGGACGACAATGGAATCAGCCCCAGCATTTT. Translating gives CASSAGRQWNQPQHF. The full variable domain, in which reference TRBV28 and TRBJ1-5 provide the parts outside the CDR3, is DVKVTQSSRYLVKRTGEKVFLECVQDMDHENMFWYRQDPGLGLRLIYFSYDVKMKEKGDIPEGYSVSREKKERFSLILESASTNQTSMYLCASSAGRQWNQPQHFGDGTRLSIL.

The chain uses TRBV11-2 and TRBJ2-5, with 8 positions matching TRBD1. Near its end, the DNA agrees better with TRBJ2-7, so the J call may be wrong. Germline CDR1 reads SGHAT; CDR2 reads FQNNGV. The CDR3 runs 14 residues. The chain's CDR3 is CASSPYDRGYEQYF. The CDR3 bases are TGTGCCAGCAGCCCGTACGACAGGGGCTACGAGCAGTACTTC.

This chain links TRBV6-5 with TRBJ2-7; 10 bases agree with TRBD1. This CDR3 spans 15 amino acids. Germline lookup yields CDR1 MNHEY and CDR2 SVGAGI. The J segment lost 2 bases and the V segment lost 0 bases, leaving 1 base of the junction unmatched. In DNA form, the CDR3 reads TGTGCCAGCAGTTACTCGGACAGGGGGACCTACGAGCAGTACTTC. It is translated as CASSYSDRGTYEQYF.

V and J are TRBV6-5 and TRBJ2-3, with 7 positions matching TRBD1. This CDR3 has 13 residues. CDR1 and CDR2 from the germline V gene are MNHEY and SVGAGI. V trimming: 6 bases; J trimming: 5 bases; junction bases outside the gene matches: 5. The CDR3: CASRDRAGDTQYF. CDR3 DNA sequence: TGTGCCAGCAGAGACAGGGCCGGAGATACGCAGTATTTT.

The rearrangement joins TRBV7-8 to TRBJ1-4, with 8 bases aligning to TRBD1. CDR1 and CDR2 (germline): SGHVS, FQNEAQ. Germline trimming cut 2 bases from V and 8 bases from J; bases unmatched to any gene: 10. The CDR3 runs to 16 residues. The CDR3 sequence is CASSLTPDRGGEKLFF. The CDR3 coding sequence is TGTGCCAGCAGCTTAACACCCGACAGGGGTGGGGAAAAACTGTTTTTT.

This chain uses TRBV4-1 with TRBJ2-1; 7 nucleotides align to TRBD1. CDR3 length: 12 residues. The junction had 10 bases not matched to a gene; V was cut back by 4 bases and J by 16 bases. Per the germline V gene, CDR1 is MGHRA and CDR2 is YSYEKL. The CDR3 nucleotides read TGCGCCAGCAGCCGAGAACAGGGGTATCGCTTCTTC. Encoded protein: CASSREQGYRFF.

The V gene is TRBV7-9, the J gene TRBJ1-2; D is possibly TRBD1 (5 bases). Trimming took 2 bases from V and 3 from J, leaving 13 bases between them. This CDR3 has 15 residues. The V gene's germline CDR1 is SEHNR and CDR2 FQNEAQ (reference sequence). DNA for the CDR3: TGTGCCAGCAGCTTATTGACCACGGGGGACTATGGCTACACCTTC. Its translation is CASSLLTTGDYGYTF. Full variable domain (missing parts from reference TRBV7-9 and TRBJ1-2): DTGVSQNPRHKITKRGQNVTFRCDPISEHNRLYWYRQTLGQGPEFLTYFQNEAQLEKSRLLSDRFSAERPKGSFSTLEIQRTEQGDSAMYLCASSLLTTGDYGYTFGSGTRLTVV.

The chain couples TRBV4-2 to TRBJ1-4; 11 bases are shared with TRBD1. The V gene end was trimmed by 4 bases and the J gene end by 7 bases; junction bases not matched to a gene: 5. The CDR3 sequence is 15 residues long. The germline V gene has CDR1 LGHNA and CDR2 YNFKEQ. The DNA for the CDR3 is TGTGCCAGCAGCCGTGACGGGACAGGGGGTGAAAAACTGTTTTTT. Protein: CASSRDGTGGEKLFF.

This rearrangement joins TRBV6-1 to TRBJ2-6; TRBD1 agrees at 8 bases. The germline gives CDR1 MNHNS, CDR2 SASEGT. The length of the CDR3 is 16 residues. V trimming: 4 bases; J trimming: 4 bases; junction bases outside the gene matches: 6. CDR3 region: CASSVQGAVGANVLTF. CDR3 nucleotide sequence: TGTGCCAGCAGTGTCCAGGGGGCGGTAGGGGCCAACGTCCTGACTTTC.

The chain couples TRBV7-9 to TRBJ2-5; D is ambiguous. V dropped 3 bases and J dropped 5 bases, with 4 bases sitting between them. Per germline, CDR1 SEHNR and CDR2 FQNEAQ (reference sequence). This CDR3 has 11 residues. The CDR3: CASSFQETQYF. The DNA for the CDR3 is TGTGCCAGCAGCTTTCAGGAGACCCAGTACTTC.

J is TRBJ2-5 and V is TRBV7-2, with 7 bases that match TRBD2. Trimming took 5 bases from V and 7 from J; bases not matched to a gene: 19. Germline lookup yields CDR1 SGHTA and CDR2 FQGNSA. The CDR3 contains 17 residues. CDR3 nucleotide sequence: TGTGCCAGCAGCCACATCGACACGCGGAGGGAGGGAAGGACCCAGTACTTC. Translation gives CASSHIDTRREGRTQYF.

The J gene is TRBJ1-5, the V gene TRBV2; 8 bases line up with TRBD1. Per the germline V gene, CDR1 is SNHLY and CDR2 is FYNNEI. The CDR3 runs to 14 residues. The trim removed 5 bases at V and 5 bases at J, leaving 5 bases unmatched. Here the CDR3 reads CASSRQGPHQPQHF. The CDR3 coding sequence is TGTGCCAGCAGTCGACAGGGGCCACATCAGCCCCAGCATTTT.

The rearrangement uses TRBV7-3 and TRBJ2-7, with TRBD1 as a possible D gene (6 bases). The CDR3 spans 14 residues. The germline CDR1 and CDR2 sequences are SGHTA and FQGTGA. Deletions cut 5 bases from V and 0 bases from J, with 11 bases between. The DNA for the CDR3 is TGTGCCAGCAGCACGGACAGTAACTCCTACGAGCAGTACTTC. This sequence encodes CASSTDSNSYEQYF. The full variable domain, its missing parts supplied by reference TRBV7-3 and TRBJ2-7, is GAGVSQTPSNKVTEKGKYVELRCDPISGHTALYWYRQSLGQGPEFLIYFQGTGAADDSGLPNDRFFAVRPEGSVSTLKIQRTERGDSAVYLCASSTDSNSYEQYFGPGTRLTVT.

The chain carries TRBV7-2 and TRBJ2-7, with 8 bases that match TRBD2. V gave up 0 bases and J gave up 2 bases; unmatched junction bases: 3. The germline V gene encodes CDR1 SGHTA and CDR2 FQGNSA. CDR3 size: 15 residues. The CDR3 is CASSLASGVTYEQYF. The CDR3 DNA is TGTGCCAGCAGCTTAGCTAGCGGGGTAACCTACGAGCAGTACTTC.

The J gene is TRBJ1-4, the V gene TRBV9, with 9 bases aligning to TRBD1. V lost 4 bases, J lost 12 bases, and 13 bases stayed unmatched. Germline-derived CDR1 and CDR2 are SGDLS and YYNGEE. The CDR3 has 15 residues. The CDR3 bases are TGTGCCAGCAGCCCTCGACAGGGGGTGGAGAGAGAACTGTTTTTT. Its protein product is CASSPRQGVERELFF.

The J gene is TRBJ2-1, the V gene TRBV28, with a weak D call TRBD2 (5 bases). Trimming removed 5 bases at V and 10 bases at J, with 18 bases between. The CDR3 covers 14 residues. Looked up from germline, CDR1 is MDHEN and CDR2 is SYDVKM. This chain's CDR3 is CASSPPGSLREQFF. As DNA, the CDR3 is TGTGCCAGCAGTCCCCCGGGGTCCCTGAGAGAGCAGTTCTTC.

This chain uses TRBV11-1 with TRBJ1-1; perhaps TRBD1 as D (6 bases). This CDR3 spans 13 amino acids. Germline assignment: CDR1 SGHAT and CDR2 FQDESV (reference sequence). V dropped 4 bases and J dropped 7 bases, with 13 bases sitting between them. The CDR3 sequence: CASSYRVEGEAFF. The CDR3 bases are TGTGCCAGCAGCTACAGGGTTGAGGGTGAAGCTTTCTTT.

The V gene is TRBV2, the J gene TRBJ1-4, with D possibly being TRBD1 (5 bases). Per the germline V gene, CDR1 is SNHLY and CDR2 is FYNNEI. There are 14 residues in the CDR3. The germline V and J ends were trimmed by 8 bases and 0 bases, with 10 bases remaining between them. In DNA form, the CDR3 reads TGTGCCAGCGTACAGGAGACAACTAATGAAAAACTGTTTTTT. It translates to CASVQETTNEKLFF.

This chain connects TRBV18 to TRBJ1-1; tentative D call: TRBD1 (5 bases). The germline gives CDR1 KGHSH, CDR2 LQKENI. Trimming took 6 bases from V and 0 from J, leaving 11 bases between them. The CDR3 totals 14 residues. The chain's CDR3 is CASSRDSMNTEAFF. CDR3 in DNA: TGTGCCAGCTCCAGGGACTCGATGAACACTGAAGCTTTCTTT.

The chain is built from TRBV9 and TRBJ1-6; the D is unclear. Germline V gene lookup returns CDR1 SGDLS and CDR2 YYNGEE. This CDR3 spans 14 amino acids. With 3 bases removed from V and 10 bases from J, the gap between germline ends came to 14 bases. CDR3 bases: TGTGCCAGCAGCGATGTAATAGACTCATCACCCCTCCACTTT. This translates into CASSDVIDSSPLHF.

J is TRBJ1-2 and V is TRBV18; unclear D gene. Trimming left V 3 bases short and J 0 bases short, with 11 bases between. CDR1 is KGHSH and CDR2 is LQKENI in the germline V gene. The CDR3 totals 15 residues. Here the CDR3 reads CASSPREGANYGYTF. The DNA of the CDR3 is TGTGCCAGCTCACCCCGGGAGGGAGCTAACTATGGCTACACCTTC.

The CDR3 bases are TGTGCCAGCAGCTTACAACAGGGAAGCTATGGCTACACCTTC. Protein: CASSLQQGSYGYTF. The chain links TRBV7-9 to TRBJ1-2, with D possibly TRBD1 on 6 matching bases. Germline CDR1 SEHNR, CDR2 FQNEAQ (reference sequence). V was shortened by 2 bases and J by 4 bases, with 11 bases between the two germline ends. The CDR3 consists of 14 residues.

This chain joins TRBV9 and TRBJ2-2, with D tentatively TRBD2 (7 bases). CDR3 length: 16 residues. V was trimmed by 0 bases and J by 4 bases, leaving 13 bases between them. Germline values: CDR1 SGDLS, CDR2 YYNGEE. The CDR3 spells CASSVGGGTPTGELFF. The DNA of the CDR3 is TGTGCCAGCAGCGTAGGCGGGGGCACCCCCACCGGGGAGCTGTTTTTT. The full variable domain, completed using reference TRBV9 and TRBJ2-2, is DSGVTQTPKHLITATGQRVTLRCSPRSGDLSVYWYQQSLDQGLQFLIQYYNGEERAKGNILERFSAQQFPDLHSELNLSSLELGDSALYFCASSVGGGTPTGELFFGEGSRLTVL.

The chain combines TRBV6-6 with TRBJ1-1; weak D call: TRBD1 (5 bases). The CDR3 contains 13 residues. Trimming cost V 2 bases and J 6 bases, with 10 bases left between them. Germline CDR1 is MNHNY and CDR2 is SVGAGI (reference sequence). As DNA, the CDR3 is TGTGCCAGCAGTTACAGCAGGGAAGCTGAAGCTTTCTTT. It codes for CASSYSREAEAFF.

V is TRBV7-9 and J is TRBJ2-3, with 9 bases fitting TRBD2. CDR1 and CDR2 (germline): SEHNR, FQNEAQ (reference sequence). This CDR3 is 14 amino acids long. Trimming cost V 5 bases and J 4 bases; bases outside gene matches: 4. CDR3 protein: CASSTRGGADTQYF. DNA for the CDR3: TGTGCCAGCAGCACGCGGGGGGGCGCAGATACGCAGTATTTT. Combining the CDR3 with reference TRBV7-9 and TRBJ2-3 gives the whole variable domain DTGVSQNPRHKITKRGQNVTFRCDPISEHNRLYWYRQTLGQGPEFLTYFQNEAQLEKSRLLSDRFSAERPKGSFSTLEIQRTEQGDSAMYLCASSTRGGADTQYFGPGTRLTVL.

V and J are TRBV28 and TRBJ1-2; D perhaps matches TRBD1 (6 bases). The CDR3 runs to 18 residues. CDR1 and CDR2 (germline): MDHEN, SYDVKM. Trimming took 10 bases from V and 2 from J, leaving 29 bases between them. Written as DNA, the CDR3 is TGTGCCACCACGGGGGGCTCGGCGAACGCCCAAGGGAACTATGGCTACACCTTC. As protein: CATTGGSANAQGNYGYTF.

The chain couples TRBV19 to TRBJ1-5; D perhaps matches TRBD1 (5 bases). The CDR3 sequence is 14 residues long. V lost 7 bases and J 6 bases, leaving 16 bases between the germline ends. The germline CDR1 and CDR2 sequences are LNHDA and SQIVND (reference sequence). CDR3 nucleotides: TGTGCCAGTACCAAGGGGAGGGTCGGTCAGCCCCAGCATTTT. Translation: CASTKGRVGQPQHF.

The chain carries TRBV15 and TRBJ2-7; perhaps TRBD2 as D (5 bases). Trimming shortened V by 0 bases and J by 2 bases, and 8 bases separated the two germline ends. The CDR3 is 14 residues long. The germline V gene encodes CDR1 LNHNV and CDR2 YYDKDF (reference sequence). In DNA form, the CDR3 reads TGTGCCACCAGCAGAGATATGGGAGCCTACGAGCAGTACTTC. Translated: CATSRDMGAYEQYF.

The chain links TRBV5-1 to TRBJ2-2, with TRBD1 identical over 7 bases. The germline CDR1 and CDR2 sequences are SGHRS and YFSETQ. The CDR3 covers 15 residues. Germline trimming cut 4 bases from V and 5 bases from J; bases unmatched to any gene: 8. This chain's CDR3 is CASSSRQGGTGELFF. DNA of the CDR3: TGCGCCAGCAGCAGTAGACAGGGTGGAACCGGGGAGCTGTTTTTT.

The chain uses TRBV6-1 and TRBJ2-7; D is ambiguous. CDR1 and CDR2 from the germline V gene are MNHNS and SASEGT. The V end lost 2 bases, the J end lost 0 bases, and 8 bases lay between the germline ends. This CDR3 comprises 14 residues. The CDR3 is CASSEYGLSYEQYF. The CDR3 coding sequence is TGTGCCAGCAGTGAATATGGGCTCTCCTACGAGCAGTACTTC.